Following are 10 T cell receptor beta chains from one sample sequenced in a study of blood T cells in healthy people across ages. Alongside a J-beta primer mix, a sample-barcoded 5' primer served in a second PCR lasting roughly 6 to 11 cycles. MiXCR, applied by TCRdb to the 5' RACE reads, yields one record per CDR3 protein. The table includes about 570,000 distinct CDR3 sequences, about a quarter detected once. The data also belong to a second study, concerning T cells of mothers and their children.

Sequencing used blood. These receptors were collected from a boy between 2 and 10 years old in good health.

The rearrangement joins TRBV29-1 to TRBJ1-1; no clear D gene. V lost 3 bases, J lost 8 bases, and 7 bases lay in between. The germline V gene has CDR1 SQVTM and CDR2 ANQGSEA. This CDR3 has 10 amino acids. For the CDR3, the DNA is TGCAGCGTTGATTCAGGAGAAGCTTTCTTT. It yields the protein CSVDSGEAFF.

The V and J genes are TRBV5-1 and TRBJ2-6, with D possibly matching TRBD2 (5 bases). V gave up 3 bases and J gave up 0 bases, with 10 bases separating them. The CDR3 contains 16 residues. Germline V gene sequence: CDR1 SGHRS, CDR2 YFSETQ. The CDR3 region has the DNA TGCGCCAGCAGCTCGAGGGCCAGCTCTGGGGCCAACGTCCTGACTTTC. This sequence encodes CASSSRASSGANVLTF.

In this sample, this clonotype turned up a few times. V is TRBV11-2 and J is TRBJ2-1; a possible D gene is TRBD2 (7 bases). Germline V CDR1 and CDR2: SGHAT, FQNNGV. The V end lost 8 bases, the J end lost 3 bases, and 23 bases lay between the germline ends. There are 17 residues in the CDR3. The DNA of the CDR3 is TGTGCCAGCGAACTGACTTGGGGGGGCCAGAGCTACAATGAGCAGTTCTTC. Translated: CASELTWGGQSYNEQFF.

The chain carries TRBV4-1 and TRBJ2-5, with 8 bases that match TRBD2. The end of the DNA is better explained by TRBJ2-7, so the J call may be wrong. The CDR3 is made up of 14 amino acids. Per the germline V gene, CDR1 is MGHRA and CDR2 is YSYEKL. Here the CDR3 DNA reads TGCGCCAGCAGCTCCAGTAGCGGGACCGACGAGCAGTACTTC. This sequence encodes CASSSSSGTDEQYF.

This clonotype appeared a few times. The chain joins TRBV27 to TRBJ2-5; D may be TRBD1 or TRBD2 (5 bases each). The DNA end is a closer match to TRBJ2-7, so the J assignment may be wrong. The CDR3 sequence is 14 residues long. Germline V gene lookup returns CDR1 MNHEY and CDR2 SMNVEV (reference sequence). Here the CDR3 DNA reads TGTGCCAGCAGTTCCTTCGGGGACCTGGACGAGCAGTACTTC. Protein sequence: CASSSFGDLDEQYF.

The chain combines TRBV7-9 with TRBJ2-5, with 8 bases that match TRBD1. The J call may be faulty, since TRBJ2-1 better matches the DNA end. The CDR3 sequence is 15 residues long. Germline loops: CDR1 SEHNR, CDR2 FQNEAQ (reference sequence). CDR3 in amino acids: CASSWAGGLYNEQFF. The CDR3 DNA follows: TGTGCCAGCAGCTGGGCAGGGGGCCTCTACAATGAGCAGTTCTTC.

This clonotype was observed a few times. The chain is built from TRBV25-1 and TRBJ2-5, with 10 nucleotides matching TRBD2. The ends lost 6 bases at V and 0 bases at J; junction bases unmatched: 7. Germline V gives CDR1 MGHDK, CDR2 SYGVNS. This CDR3 spans 16 amino acids. The DNA of the CDR3 is TGTGCCAGCAGATCGGGACTAGCGAGGTACCAAGAGACCCAGTACTTC. Protein sequence: CASRSGLARYQETQYF.

The V call is TRBV20-1, the J call TRBJ1-3; D is uncertain. Germline V gene data show CDR1 as DFQATT and CDR2 as SNEGSKA (reference sequence). V lost 1 base and J 2 bases, leaving 9 bases between the germline ends. The length of the CDR3 is 14 residues. The DNA for the CDR3 is TGCAGTGCTAGAGGGCCCCCAGCTGGAAACACCATATATTTT. Protein: CSARGPPAGNTIYF.

The V call is TRBV10-3, the J call TRBJ2-1, with 8 bases fitting TRBD2. CDR3 length: 15 residues. Trimming cost V 2 bases and J 7 bases; bases outside gene matches: 7. Germline values: CDR1 ENHRY, CDR2 SYGVKD. CDR3 DNA: TGTGCCATCAGTGAGAGGCGGGGGGATAAAAATGAGCAGTTCTTC. It codes for CAISERRGDKNEQFF.

V is TRBV7-9 and J is TRBJ2-7; possibly TRBD2 for D (5 bases). This CDR3 region has 14 residues. Germline V CDR1 and CDR2: SEHNR, FQNEAQ (reference sequence). Trimming stripped 5 bases from V and 3 bases from J, with 14 bases between. The CDR3 protein is CASSLMSGGYEQYF. CDR3 nucleotide sequence: TGTGCCAGCAGCCTCATGAGTGGAGGCTACGAGCAGTACTTC.